The subject of this entry is one T cell receptor beta chain. Its antigen remains unknown. Assay: immunoSEQ multiplex PCR; the TCRdb copy retains only in-frame clones and omits some. The table includes roughly 64,000 clones, roughly 95% detected once. This record comes from a study of brain T cells in children with intractable seizures. CDR1 MDHEN and CDR2 SYDVKM come from the germline V gene. The CDR3 has 18 amino acids. Trimming removed 5 bases from V and 5 bases from J; junction bases left unmatched: 18. Study results and caveats: Pre- and post-surgery blood differed in depth, so pre-surgery absences may be undersampling.

The TCR originated in a boy under two years old with focal cortical dysplasia and intractable seizures. The specimen was peripheral blood, collected at surgery. This chain joins TRBV28 and TRBJ2-7; 10 bases are a match to TRBD2. The CDR3 DNA sequence: TGTGCCAGCAGTGGATACTCTAGCGGGAGCTTTTTCATTAACGAGCAGTACTTC. As protein: CASSGYSSGSFFINEQYF.